Each of the 8 T cell receptor beta chains below was sequenced from the same sample in a study of blood T cell repertoires in COVID-19. Sequencing was performed with immunoSEQ multiplex PCR; in TCRdb, only in-frame clones are kept and a portion is missing. Of about 520,000 clones listed, over 75% are singletons. Sequenced: peripheral blood. All receptors derive from a human donor in a cohort sampled during active COVID-19.

As to this clone: Additional DNA sequences in this sample encode the identical CDR3. V and J are TRBV28 and TRBJ2-5; TRBD2 is a possible D gene (5 bases). Germline lookup yields CDR1 MDHEN and CDR2 SYDVKM. V was cut by 6 bases and J by 5 bases, with 13 bases left in between. This CDR3 comprises 13 residues. The CDR3 DNA is TGTGCCAGCAGCCTTAATAGGGAGGAGACCCAGTACTTC. Translating it yields CASSLNREETQYF.

The rearrangement joins TRBV12-3 or TRBV12-4 to TRBJ2-1; D may be TRBD1 (6 bases). V was pared by 10 bases and J by 7 bases, with 17 bases between. The CDR3 runs 13 residues. Here the CDR3 reads CANNLERGNEQFF. CDR3 coding DNA: TGTGCCAACAACCTTGAGAGGGGGAATGAGCAGTTCTTC.

This sequence joins TRBV6-5 and TRBJ1-5; D gene ambiguous. The CDR3 contains 16 residues. Germline values: CDR1 MNHEY, CDR2 SVGAGI. V lost 0 bases and J lost 2, with 11 bases in between. CDR3 loop: CASSYSRWTGNQPQHF. CDR3 in DNA: TGTGCCAGCAGTTACTCGAGATGGACTGGCAATCAGCCCCAGCATTTT.

This clone has only a few counts. V gene TRBV7-2 combines with J gene TRBJ1-5; 8 bases are shared with TRBD1. Looked up from germline, CDR1 is SGHTA and CDR2 is FQGNSA. Trimming removed 2 bases from V and 1 base from J; junction bases left unmatched: 7. The CDR3 runs 17 residues. CDR3 in amino acids: CASSLTSGGRSNQPQHF. In DNA form, the CDR3 reads TGTGCCAGCAGCTTAACGTCAGGGGGCAGGAGCAATCAGCCCCAGCATTTT. Complete variable domain (other parts from reference TRBV7-2 and TRBJ1-5): GAGVSQSPSNKVTEKGKDVELRCDPISGHTALYWYRQSLGQGLEFLIYFQGNSAPDKSGLPSDRFSAERTGGSVSTLTIQRTQQEDSAVYLCASSLTSGGRSNQPQHFGDGTRLSIL.

V and J are TRBV28 and TRBJ2-7; 10 bases fit TRBD2. Germline V lookup: CDR1 MDHEN, CDR2 SYDVKM. This CDR3 has 15 amino acids. The junction had 9 bases not matched to a gene; V was cut back by 4 bases and J by 6 bases. CDR3 sequence reads: CASSSSGRAFAEQYF. The CDR3 DNA follows: TGTGCCAGCAGTTCGAGCGGGAGGGCCTTCGCCGAGCAGTACTTC.

The chain is built from TRBV7-5 and TRBJ2-7; the DNA was not used to check the table's D call, TRBD2. TRBV7-5 is designated a pseudogene. The length of the CDR3 is 16 residues. The DNA of the CDR3 is TGTGCCAGAAGCCCGAGGTTTCGAGAATCCTCCTACGAGCAGTACTTC. This gives the protein CARSPRFRESSYEQYF.

The gene calls are TRBV5-8 and TRBJ2-2; 7 bases map to TRBD2. Germline V gene sequence: CDR1 SGHTS, CDR2 YDEGEE. V dropped 4 bases and J dropped 4; count of bases not matched to a gene: 4. The CDR3 runs to 14 residues. CDR3 bases: TGTGCCAGCAGCCGTTCGGGAGGCACCGGGGAGCTGTTTTTT. Its protein product is CASSRSGGTGELFF.

The chain has TRBV3-1 (or the pseudogene TRBV3-2) and TRBJ2-1; 13 bases agree with TRBD2. The CDR3 extends over 15 amino acids. J gave up 15 bases and V 0 bases, and 8 bases lay outside the gene matches. Germline V gives CDR1 LGHDT, CDR2 YNNKEL (reference sequence). Here the CDR3 reads CASSQDVTSGRARFF. The DNA for the CDR3 is TGTGCCAGCAGCCAAGATGTTACTAGCGGGAGGGCCAGGTTCTTC.